The present TCR beta chain was sequenced within a study of T cell responses to AZD1222 COVID-19 vaccine. General study points: Only a handful of AZD1222 recipients tested seropositive at baseline.

Using immunoSEQ multiplex PCR, the repertoire was profiled, and TCRdb retains in-frame clones only, with some absent. Found here are about 170,000 clones, around 90% of them singletons; the top ten hold more than 4%. Details on this clone: As yet, its antigen is unknown.

This TCR was recovered from an adult who received the MenACWY meningococcal vaccine as a control. Sample: peripheral blood, taken 28 days after the second dose of the MenACWY control vaccine.

CDR3 protein: CASSYSDRRDTQYF. CDR3 sequence (DNA): TGTGCCAGCAGTTACTCAGACAGGCGTGATACGCAGTATTTT. The V call is TRBV6-2 or TRBV6-3, the J call TRBJ2-3, with a tentative D call TRBD1 (6 bases). CDR3 size: 14 residues. V lost 0 bases to trimming and J lost 6 bases, with 10 bases between them. Germline V CDR1 and CDR2: MNHEY, SVGEGT.